Below, 30 T cell receptor beta chains from the same sample are listed, as sequenced in a study of healthy donors' naive CD4 and CD8 T cells. Each TCR library used around 500 ng of total RNA and a linear amplification protocol. TCRdb reprocessed the reads via MiXCR and lists one record per CDR3 protein. The sample shows approximately 180,000 distinct CDR3 sequences, around three quarters of them seen only once. The sequenced sample consisted of naive CD4+ and CD8+ T cells sorted from blood, pooled from several donors. These receptors were collected from a pool of human donors in good health; the sample pools cells from several healthy donors.

This clonotype appeared a few times. This chain uses TRBV29-1 with TRBJ2-5; tentatively, D is TRBD1 or TRBD2 (5 bases each). V was pared by 3 bases and J by 5 bases, with 10 bases between. The CDR3 runs to 12 residues. From germline, CDR1 is SQVTM and CDR2 ANQGSEA. The CDR3 is CSVEWGTETQYF. CDR3 coding DNA: TGCAGCGTTGAGTGGGGGACGGAGACCCAGTACTTC.

This sequence joins TRBV29-1 and TRBJ2-3; a possible D gene is TRBD2 (5 bases). The CDR3 loop spans 13 amino acids. Germline V CDR1 and CDR2: SQVTM, ANQGSEA. V lost 5 bases to trimming and J lost 2 bases, with 11 bases between them. The CDR3 loop is CSVRGKITDTQYF. The DNA for the CDR3 is TGCAGCGTTCGGGGAAAGATCACAGATACGCAGTATTTT.

This clonotype has only a few counts. The chain recombines TRBV29-1 with TRBJ2-3; 9 bases map to TRBD1. The CDR3 length is 13 residues. The V gene end was trimmed by 7 bases and the J gene end by 6 bases; junction bases not matched to a gene: 8. Germline CDR1 is SQVTM and CDR2 is ANQGSEA. CDR3 protein: CSASGTGKDTQYF. Here the CDR3 DNA reads TGCAGCGCATCCGGGACAGGGAAGGATACGCAGTATTTT.

This clonotype was seen only once. J is TRBJ2-1 and V is TRBV29-1, with 12 positions matching TRBD2. Losses at the gene ends were 1 base for V and 2 bases for J; bases not matched to a gene: 6. The CDR3 has 17 amino acids. Germline V CDR1 and CDR2: SQVTM, ANQGSEA. The CDR3 loop is CSVEGLAGDFTYNEQFF. CDR3 bases: TGCAGCGTTGAAGGACTAGCGGGAGATTTTACCTACAATGAGCAGTTCTTC.

The chain links TRBV2 to TRBJ1-1; TRBD1 might be the D (6 bases). CDR1 and CDR2 (germline): SNHLY, FYNNEI. The CDR3 totals 12 residues. Between the trimmed V and J ends, which lost 11 bases and 5 bases, there was a span of 15 bases. This CDR3 reads CAGGGPGTEAFF. The CDR3 DNA reads TGTGCCGGAGGGGGGCCAGGAACTGAAGCTTTCTTT.

The rearrangement uses TRBV5-1 and TRBJ2-3, with 7 bases identical to TRBD2. The V gene's germline CDR1 is SGHRS and CDR2 YFSETQ. CDR3 length: 16 amino acids. Trimming removed 0 bases from V and 5 bases from J; junction bases left unmatched: 9. The CDR3 spells CASSLDVWEGVDTQYF. CDR3 nucleotides: TGCGCCAGCAGCTTGGACGTGTGGGAGGGTGTAGATACGCAGTATTTT.

The chain recombines TRBV19 with TRBJ1-1; a possible D gene is TRBD1 (6 bases). Germline V lookup: CDR1 LNHDA, CDR2 SQIVND (reference sequence). V was pared by 4 bases and J by 7 bases, with 16 bases between. This CDR3 is built from 14 residues. The CDR3 bases are TGTGCCAGTAGTAACCGGGACATCTCCGATGAAGCTTTCTTT. Translating gives CASSNRDISDEAFF.

This clonotype occurred a few times. DNA of the CDR3: TGTGCCAGCAGCTTCCGGAGAACCTACGAGCAGTACTTC. It yields the protein CASSFRRTYEQYF. The chain joins TRBV5-6 to TRBJ2-7, with D uncertain. V gave up 2 bases and J gave up 2 bases, with 8 bases separating them. Germline assignment: CDR1 SGHDT and CDR2 YYEEEE. There are 13 residues in the CDR3.

The chain combines TRBV19 with TRBJ1-1; tentatively, D is TRBD1 (5 bases). This CDR3 has 15 amino acids. V was shortened by 6 bases and J by 3 bases, with 17 bases between the two germline ends. Germline CDR1 LNHDA, CDR2 SQIVND (reference sequence). DNA for the CDR3: TGTGCCAGTAGGCCACGGGGCCCCGGGTACACTGAAGCTTTCTTT. Amino acids: CASRPRGPGYTEAFF.

The CDR3 DNA reads as TGTGCCAGTAGTAGCTATCATGAGCAGTTCTTC. Amino acid sequence: CASSSYHEQFF. The chain combines TRBV19 with TRBJ2-1; D is uncertain. Deletions cut 4 bases from V and 8 bases from J, with 6 bases between. Germline assignment: CDR1 LNHDA and CDR2 SQIVND (reference sequence). The CDR3 loop spans 11 amino acids.

The rearrangement links TRBV10-3 to TRBJ1-2, with a weak D call TRBD1 (6 bases). Trimming took off 6 bases at V and 3 bases at J, with 11 bases between the two ends. The CDR3 loop spans 13 amino acids. CDR1 is ENHRY, CDR2 SYGVKD, per germline. The CDR3 loop is CAISPTGDYGYTF. DNA of the CDR3: TGTGCCATCAGCCCGACAGGCGACTATGGCTACACCTTC.

The chain recombines TRBV29-1 with TRBJ1-1; D gene unclear. Trimming shortened V by 7 bases and J by 2 bases, and 8 bases separated the two germline ends. Germline CDR1 and CDR2: SQVTM and ANQGSEA. CDR3 length: 11 amino acids. The CDR3 sequence is CSAIANTEAFF. In DNA, the CDR3 is TGCAGCGCTATAGCAAACACTGAAGCTTTCTTT.

This clonotype was observed a handful of times. The chain joins TRBV6-5 to TRBJ2-3; perhaps TRBD1 as D (6 bases). V lost 0 bases, J lost 0 bases, and 7 bases lay in between. Germline CDR1 reads MNHEY; CDR2 reads SVGAGI. The CDR3 totals 15 residues. CDR3 in amino acids: CASSYSGASTDTQYF. For the CDR3, the DNA is TGTGCCAGCAGTTACTCGGGGGCTAGCACAGATACGCAGTATTTT.

This chain connects TRBV6-5 to TRBJ2-1; 8 bases agree with TRBD2. Germline V gene lookup returns CDR1 MNHEY and CDR2 SVGAGI. This CDR3 region has 12 residues. V dropped 6 bases and J dropped 8; count of bases not matched to a gene: 3. The CDR3 bases are TGTGCCAGCAGCGGGAGGGGCGATGAGCAGTTCTTC. The encoded protein is CASSGRGDEQFF.

The V gene is TRBV11-3, the J gene TRBJ2-1; 7 bases agree with TRBD2. The CDR3 has 18 amino acids. Germline V gene sequence: CDR1 SGHNT, CDR2 YENEEA. With 0 bases clipped from V and 8 bases from J, the junction kept 16 bases outside the gene matches. For the CDR3, the DNA is TGTGCCAGCAGCTTAGATGGGTCTGGCGGACTAGAAAGGGATGAGCAGTTCTTC. Its protein product is CASSLDGSGGLERDEQFF.

CDR3 nucleotide sequence: TGTGCCAGCAGCAAAGGACAGAACCTAGCGGGAGATTGCGTCAATGAGCAGTTCTTC. It encodes CASSKGQNLAGDCVNEQFF. This chain connects TRBV21-1 to TRBJ2-1; whether TRBD2, the table's D call, matches the DNA was not checked. TRBV21-1 is designated a pseudogene. The CDR3 runs to 19 residues.

Of note for this clonotype: One end of the junction fails to match germline, which may point to a read error. The chain joins TRBV20-1 to TRBJ1-1; 7 nucleotides match TRBD1. This CDR3 is 11 amino acids long. CDR1 is DFQATT, CDR2 SNEGSKA, per germline (reference sequence). This CDR3 is CSARDRTGPIF. CDR3 coding DNA: TGCAGTGCTAGAGATAGGACAGGCCCAATCTTT.

V gene TRBV19 combines with J gene TRBJ2-7; a weak D match, TRBD2 (6 bases). Deletions cut 0 bases from V and 3 bases from J, with 12 bases between. Germline V gene sequence: CDR1 LNHDA, CDR2 SQIVND (reference sequence). The CDR3 loop spans 15 amino acids. CDR3: CASSIERRENYEQYF. The DNA for the CDR3 is TGTGCCAGTAGTATAGAGAGACGGGAGAACTACGAGCAGTACTTC.

The V gene is TRBV19, the J gene TRBJ1-1, with unresolved D. Trimming cost V 3 bases and J 2 bases, with 10 bases left between them. The CDR3 consists of 14 residues. Germline CDR1 LNHDA, CDR2 SQIVND (reference sequence). This CDR3 is CASSIERGNTEAFF. The CDR3 nucleotides read TGTGCCAGTAGTATCGAACGGGGAAACACTGAAGCTTTCTTT.

CDR3: CASTGLAGEQYF. Here the CDR3 DNA reads TGTGCCAGTACCGGACTAGCGGGCGAGCAGTACTTC. The rearrangement uses TRBV19 and TRBJ2-7; TRBD2 matches 11 bases. Germline V gene data show CDR1 as LNHDA and CDR2 as SQIVND (reference sequence). With 7 bases clipped from V and 6 bases from J, the junction kept 2 bases outside the gene matches. The length of the CDR3 is 12 residues.

The V call is TRBV5-7, the J call TRBJ1-1; D might be TRBD1 (6 bases). TRBV5-7 is labeled an ORF, and its function is uncertain. V was clipped by 0 bases and J by 4 bases, with 13 bases between them. The CDR3 is 15 residues long. In DNA, the CDR3 is TGTGCCAGCAGCTTGGAATCGCAGGGGTGCACTGAAGCTTTCTTT. Protein product: CASSLESQGCTEAFF.

The V gene is TRBV29-1, the J gene TRBJ1-2; no definite D call. V was clipped by 0 bases and J by 8 bases, with 22 bases between them. The CDR3 spans 16 residues. CDR1 and CDR2 from the germline V gene are SQVTM and ANQGSEA. CDR3 sequence reads: CSVEDRSRTDYDGYTF. The CDR3 coding sequence is TGCAGCGTTGAAGATCGGAGCAGGACCGACTATGACGGCTACACCTTC.

The chain links TRBV29-1 to TRBJ2-7, with D perhaps TRBD1 or TRBD2 (5 bases each). V shed 0 bases and J shed 6 bases, with 15 bases lying between them. This CDR3 has 14 residues. From germline, CDR1 is SQVTM and CDR2 ANQGSEA. The CDR3 reads CSVEDPGRGAEQYF. CDR3 nucleotides: TGCAGCGTTGAAGATCCGGGGCGCGGTGCCGAGCAGTACTTC.

The rearrangement joins TRBV13 to TRBJ1-5; TRBD1 aligns across 8 bases. The CDR3 has 16 amino acids. The trim removed 5 bases at V and 1 base at J, leaving 7 bases unmatched. CDR1 and CDR2 (germline): PRHDT, FYEKMQ (reference sequence). The CDR3 bases are TGTGCCAGCAGCATAAACAGGGGGATGAGCAATCAGCCCCAGCATTTT. Amino acids: CASSINRGMSNQPQHF.

CDR3 nucleotides: TGCAGCGCTGACAGGTTGGGGACTGAAGCTTTCTTT. Amino acid sequence: CSADRLGTEAFF. The chain uses TRBV29-1 and TRBJ1-1; tentative D call: TRBD1 (6 bases). The CDR3 has 12 amino acids. Germline V gene lookup returns CDR1 SQVTM and CDR2 ANQGSEA. Trimming took 7 bases from V and 5 from J, leaving 14 bases between them.

This clonotype appeared once. V is TRBV4-3 and J is TRBJ1-6; D is ambiguous. Per germline, CDR1 LGHNA and CDR2 YSLEER. The CDR3 is 16 residues long. The V gene lost 3 bases and the J gene lost 2 bases, with 11 bases spanning the gap. CDR3 nucleotides: TGCGCCAGCAGCCAGTTGTACGCAACCTATAATTCACCCCTCCACTTT. Residues: CASSQLYATYNSPLHF.

The chain couples TRBV11-2 to TRBJ2-2; TRBD2 agrees at 14 bases. V lost 0 bases and J lost 5; bases outside the gene matches: 8. Germline CDR1 SGHAT, CDR2 FQNNGV. The CDR3 has 19 amino acids. The CDR3: CASSLDVYGTSGRTGELFF. As DNA, the CDR3 is TGTGCCAGCAGCTTAGATGTCTACGGGACTAGCGGGAGAACCGGGGAGCTGTTTTTT.

V gene TRBV6-5 combines with J gene TRBJ1-2; D unclear. CDR1 MNHEY and CDR2 SVGAGI come from the germline V gene. CDR3 size: 16 residues. The V end lost 8 bases, the J end lost 2 bases, and 21 bases lay between the germline ends. CDR3 DNA: TGTGCCAGCGAGGGCCCTATGACGGAGGGAAACTATGGCTACACCTTC. Translated, it gives CASEGPMTEGNYGYTF.

The chain links TRBV4-3 to TRBJ2-6, with unresolved D. V was shortened by 0 bases and J by 0 bases, with 6 bases between the two germline ends. The CDR3 runs to 16 residues. Germline lookup yields CDR1 LGHNA and CDR2 YSLEER. The CDR3 bases are TGCGCCAGCAGCCAAGAATGGTACTCTGGGGCCAACGTCCTGACTTTC. The encoded protein is CASSQEWYSGANVLTF.

This clonotype was seen only once. The genes are TRBV12-3 or TRBV12-4 and TRBJ2-1, with 11 nucleotides matching TRBD1. The CDR3 totals 12 residues. V lost 8 bases and J lost 14; bases outside the gene matches: 8. The CDR3 coding sequence is TGTGCCAGCTCCGGGACAGGGGGTGCTAAGTTCTTC. Its translation is CASSGTGGAKFF.